Each of the 30 T cell receptor beta chains below was sequenced from the same sample in a study of blood T cell repertoires in COVID-19. Sequencing was performed with immunoSEQ multiplex PCR; in TCRdb, only in-frame clones are kept and a portion is missing. The data show roughly 250,000 clones, with 83% seen just once and around 5.5% held by the top ten. Specimen: peripheral blood. The receptor source for this set is a human donor in a cohort sampled during active COVID-19.

The chain carries TRBV7-2 and TRBJ2-1; possible D gene TRBD2, 7 bases. Germline CDR1 reads SGHTA; CDR2 reads FQGNSA. The CDR3 is 14 residues long. V was clipped by 1 base and J by 9 bases, with 13 bases between them. CDR3 sequence reads: CASSLGGGGGEQFF. DNA of the CDR3: TGTGCCAGCAGCTTAGGGGGAGGGGGAGGTGAGCAGTTCTTC. Drawing the rest from reference TRBV7-2 and TRBJ2-1, the complete variable domain is GAGVSQSPSNKVTEKGKDVELRCDPISGHTALYWYRQSLGQGLEFLIYFQGNSAPDKSGLPSDRFSAERTGGSVSTLTIQRTQQEDSAVYLCASSLGGGGGEQFFGPGTRLTVL.

This sequence joins TRBV19 and TRBJ2-7; maybe TRBD1 (6 bases). The CDR3 covers 14 residues. Germline-derived CDR1 and CDR2 are LNHDA and SQIVND (reference sequence). Trimming shortened V by 6 bases and J by 1 base, and 13 bases separated the two germline ends. In DNA, the CDR3 is TGTGCCAGTAGCCCAAAACAGGGTTCCTACGAGCAGTACTTC. It is translated as CASSPKQGSYEQYF.

This clone has only a few counts. The genes are TRBV18 and TRBJ2-7, with a weak D call TRBD2 (5 bases). V lost 6 bases, J lost 2 bases, and 11 bases lay in between. Germline V CDR1 and CDR2: KGHSH, LQKENI. The CDR3 is 13 residues long. CDR3 residues: CASSVSEAYEQYF. The DNA of the CDR3 is TGTGCCAGCTCCGTTTCGGAGGCCTACGAGCAGTACTTC.

The chain recombines TRBV3-1 (or the pseudogene TRBV3-2) with TRBJ2-6, with 7 bases matching TRBD2. With V trimmed by 4 bases and J by 2 bases, 5 bases remained unmatched. CDR1 LGHDT and CDR2 YNNKEL come from the germline V gene (reference sequence). CDR3 length: 16 amino acids. DNA for the CDR3: TGTGCCAGCAGCCCCTTCCGGGGGGCTGGGGCCAACGTCCTGACTTTC. Its translation is CASSPFRGAGANVLTF.

The chain recombines TRBV11-3 with TRBJ2-2; 9 nucleotides align to TRBD2. Germline CDR1 SGHNT, CDR2 YENEEA. The CDR3 extends over 16 amino acids. The junction had 6 bases not matched to a gene; V was cut back by 0 bases and J by 7 bases. This CDR3 reads CASSLESGGLVGELFF. The CDR3 nucleotides are TGTGCCAGCAGCTTAGAAAGCGGGGGGCTGGTCGGGGAGCTGTTTTTT.

V is TRBV6-6 and J is TRBJ2-7; D is tentatively TRBD1 or TRBD2 (7 bases each). The V and J ends lost 5 bases and 2 bases respectively, with 13 bases between them. The CDR3 has 14 residues. Germline lookup yields CDR1 MNHNY and CDR2 SVGAGI (reference sequence). In nucleotides, the CDR3 is TGTGCCAGCAGTCAGGGGGGGGCTACCTACGAGCAGTACTTC. Translated: CASSQGGATYEQYF.

The chain links TRBV6-5 to TRBJ2-1; D gene ambiguous. Germline V gene data show CDR1 as MNHEY and CDR2 as SVGAGI. Trimming cost V 4 bases and J 0 bases, with 13 bases left between them. The CDR3 length is 16 residues. The chain's CDR3 is CASSSPTSSSYNEQFF. CDR3 sequence (DNA): TGTGCCAGCAGTTCTCCAACTTCTAGCTCCTACAATGAGCAGTTCTTC.

The V gene is TRBV28, the J gene TRBJ1-5, with 7 bases fitting TRBD1. Per the germline V gene, CDR1 is MDHEN and CDR2 is SYDVKM. The CDR3 length is 15 residues. V lost 2 bases, J lost 3 bases, and 4 bases stayed unmatched. This CDR3 is CASSLGTVNNQPQHF. The CDR3 DNA reads TGTGCCAGCAGTTTAGGGACAGTGAACAATCAGCCCCAGCATTTT.

The chain links TRBV15 to TRBJ1-1; TRBD1 agrees at 7 bases. This CDR3 region has 15 residues. The V gene's germline CDR1 is LNHNV and CDR2 YYDKDF (reference sequence). Trimming removed 3 bases from V and 4 bases from J; junction bases left unmatched: 8. The CDR3 is CATSSLTGYGTEAFF. CDR3 sequence (DNA): TGTGCCACCAGCAGTTTGACAGGGTATGGCACTGAAGCTTTCTTT.

The chain joins TRBV5-1 to TRBJ2-5; 14 bases line up with TRBD2. V dropped 4 bases and J dropped 4; count of bases not matched to a gene: 12. Germline CDR1 is SGHRS and CDR2 is YFSETQ. The CDR3 runs to 18 residues. CDR3 sequence reads: CASSPGTSGRGWGETQYF. For the CDR3, the DNA is TGCGCCAGCAGCCCCGGGACTAGCGGGAGAGGATGGGGAGAGACCCAGTACTTC.

This clone was seen just once. V is TRBV5-1 and J is TRBJ2-5; D perhaps matches TRBD2 (6 bases). With 6 bases removed from V and 0 bases from J, the gap between germline ends came to 15 bases. The CDR3 is 15 residues long. CDR1 and CDR2 (germline): SGHRS, YFSETQ. For the CDR3, the DNA is TGCGCCAGCAACCCGGGAGAAATATACCAAGAGACCCAGTACTTC. It is translated as CASNPGEIYQETQYF. Complete variable domain (other parts from reference TRBV5-1 and TRBJ2-5): KAGVTQTPRYLIKTRGQQVTLSCSPISGHRSVSWYQQTPGQGLQFLFEYFSETQRNKGNFPGRFSGRQFSNSRSEMNVSTLELGDSALYLCASNPGEIYQETQYFGPGTRLLVL.

The chain uses TRBV7-2 and TRBJ2-1, with 7 nucleotides matching TRBD2. This CDR3 has 17 residues. Trimming cost V 4 bases and J 6 bases; bases outside gene matches: 15. The germline gives CDR1 SGHTA, CDR2 FQGNSA. The CDR3 DNA is TGTGCCAGCAGCTCCCCGTGGCTAGCGGAAAAGGTCAATGAGCAGTTCTTC. Its translation: CASSSPWLAEKVNEQFF.

This clone has only a few counts. J is TRBJ1-2 and V is TRBV6-5; 8 bases map to TRBD1. J gave up 7 bases and V 6 bases, and 10 bases lay outside the gene matches. The CDR3 is made up of 14 amino acids. Germline V gene data show CDR1 as MNHEY and CDR2 as SVGAGI. The CDR3 here is CASRSLGQGGGYTF. The CDR3 DNA follows: TGTGCCAGCAGGTCTCTAGGACAGGGCGGTGGCTACACCTTC.

The rearrangement joins TRBV27 to TRBJ2-7; D unresolved. Trimming cost V 6 bases and J 0 bases, with 9 bases left between them. The CDR3 is 13 amino acids. Germline values: CDR1 MNHEY, CDR2 SMNVEV (reference sequence). The CDR3 DNA sequence: TGTGCCAGCAGGGCCTCCGCCTCCTACGAGCAGTACTTC. Its translation is CASRASASYEQYF.

The rearrangement joins TRBV28 to TRBJ2-1; a possible D gene is TRBD2 (6 bases). Per germline, CDR1 MDHEN and CDR2 SYDVKM. The CDR3 consists of 19 residues. V lost 5 bases, J lost 3 bases, and 26 bases lay in between. CDR3 sequence: CASSPNPSTFSGNYNEQFF. For the CDR3, the DNA is TGTGCCAGCAGTCCTAACCCCTCCACCTTTAGCGGAAACTACAATGAGCAGTTCTTC.

The chain's CDR3 is CASSSRTGGVTGELFF. The CDR3 nucleotides are TGTGCCAGCAGTTCTAGGACAGGGGGTGTCACCGGGGAGCTGTTTTTT. The V and J genes are TRBV27 and TRBJ2-2, with TRBD1 matching 10 bases. The CDR3 runs to 16 residues. The J segment lost 4 bases and the V segment lost 4 bases, leaving 6 bases of the junction unmatched. Per the germline V gene, CDR1 is MNHEY and CDR2 is SMNVEV (reference sequence).

The chain joins TRBV11-2 to TRBJ1-1, with D possibly being TRBD1 (5 bases). This CDR3 comprises 14 residues. Trimming took 6 bases from V and 0 from J, leaving 11 bases between them. Germline V gene sequence: CDR1 SGHAT, CDR2 FQNNGV. The CDR3 loop is CASSLTGLNTEAFF. The CDR3 DNA reads TGTGCCAGCAGTTTAACAGGCTTGAACACTGAAGCTTTCTTT.

This clone was recorded at least ten times. The rearrangement uses TRBV6-2 or TRBV6-3 and TRBJ2-1; 15 nucleotides agree with TRBD2. Germline values: CDR1 MNHEY, CDR2 SVGEGT. The V gene end was trimmed by 4 bases and the J gene end by 0 bases; junction bases not matched to a gene: 10. This CDR3 is built from 20 residues. In DNA form, the CDR3 reads TGTGCCAGCAGTTCTCCCGGACTAGCGGGAGGGTTAGCCTCCTACAATGAGCAGTTCTTC. It is translated as CASSSPGLAGGLASYNEQFF.

The gene calls are TRBV9 and TRBJ2-3, with 8 bases matching TRBD2. CDR1 is SGDLS, CDR2 YYNGEE, per germline. This CDR3 has 13 amino acids. The V gene end was trimmed by 0 bases and the J gene end by 12 bases; junction bases not matched to a gene: 6. Here the CDR3 reads CASSVVQAGVQYF. The CDR3 region has the DNA TGTGCCAGCAGCGTAGTACAAGCGGGGGTACAGTATTTT.

The V gene is TRBV30, the J gene TRBJ2-7, with D unresolved. V gave up 2 bases and J gave up 3 bases, with 11 bases separating them. Germline V gene data show CDR1 as GTSNPN and CDR2 as SVGIG (reference sequence). The CDR3 covers 13 residues. The CDR3 DNA reads as TGTGCCTGGAGTAATAGTCTATACTACGAGCAGTACTTC. Translation gives CAWSNSLYYEQYF.

V gene TRBV19 combines with J gene TRBJ1-1, with a tentative D call TRBD1 (5 bases). The CDR3 length is 16 residues. Germline CDR1 and CDR2: LNHDA and SQIVND (reference sequence). V lost 7 bases to trimming and J lost 7 bases, with 25 bases between them. CDR3 amino acids: CASNSGGVKGQIEAFF. CDR3 nucleotide sequence: TGTGCCAGTAATTCCGGGGGGGTTAAGGGCCAAATTGAAGCTTTCTTT.

The genes are TRBV6-5 and TRBJ1-2, with a weak D call TRBD1 (6 bases). Trimming cost V 6 bases and J 4 bases, with 12 bases left between them. Germline-derived CDR1 and CDR2 are MNHEY and SVGAGI. This CDR3 contains 13 residues. This chain's CDR3 is CASSWDILYGYTF. CDR3 DNA: TGTGCCAGCAGCTGGGACATCCTCTATGGCTACACCTTC.

V and J are TRBV20-1 and TRBJ1-2; D not certain. Per germline, CDR1 DFQATT and CDR2 SNEGSKA (reference sequence). The V gene lost 6 bases and the J gene lost 7 bases, with 12 bases spanning the gap. The CDR3 spans 11 residues. The CDR3 DNA reads TGCAGTGCCAGACGAGAGGGTGGCTACACCTTC. This encodes CSARREGGYTF.

V gene TRBV6-5 combines with J gene TRBJ2-3; tentatively, D is TRBD2 (6 bases). The CDR3 has 16 residues. Germline values: CDR1 MNHEY, CDR2 SVGAGI. Trimming pared 6 bases from V and 6 bases from J, leaving 22 bases between. CDR3 amino acids: CASSYGTDRPPDTQYF. DNA for the CDR3: TGTGCCAGCAGCTACGGGACTGATCGGCCACCGGATACGCAGTATTTT.

This clone has just a few counts. The chain couples TRBV24-1 to TRBJ1-1; D perhaps matches TRBD1 (6 bases). Trimming shortened V by 0 bases and J by 10 bases, and 11 bases separated the two germline ends. Germline V gives CDR1 KGHDR, CDR2 SFDVKD. The CDR3 has 13 residues. Here the CDR3 reads CATSDLSGAAAFF. The DNA of the CDR3 is TGTGCCACCAGTGATTTGTCAGGGGCTGCAGCTTTCTTT.

The rearrangement joins TRBV7-9 to TRBJ1-6; a weak D match, TRBD1 (6 bases). The CDR3 has 15 amino acids. CDR1 and CDR2 (germline): SEHNR, FQNEAQ (reference sequence). Trimming shortened V by 5 bases and J by 3 bases, and 11 bases separated the two germline ends. CDR3 in amino acids: CASSPVTGYNSPLHF. The CDR3 bases are TGTGCCAGCAGCCCAGTGACAGGCTATAATTCACCCCTCCACTTT.

The V gene is TRBV7-9, the J gene TRBJ2-3, with 9 bases that match TRBD2. The CDR3 is 16 amino acids. Germline V gene sequence: CDR1 SEHNR, CDR2 FQNEAQ (reference sequence). The trim removed 1 base at V and 0 bases at J, leaving 2 bases unmatched. Written as DNA, the CDR3 is TGTGCCAGCAGCTTAGGGCTAGCGGGGAGCACAGATACGCAGTATTTT. Translating it yields CASSLGLAGSTDTQYF.

The chain recombines TRBV10-3 with TRBJ1-3; D may be TRBD1 (6 bases). Trimming left V 3 bases short and J 3 bases short, with 24 bases between. The germline gives CDR1 ENHRY, CDR2 SYGVKD. This CDR3 is built from 19 residues. The CDR3 is CAISDSPLLTGEYGNTIYF. CDR3 coding DNA: TGTGCCATCAGTGACTCCCCCCTCTTGACAGGCGAATATGGAAACACCATATATTTT.

V is TRBV4-1 and J is TRBJ1-5, with a possible D match to TRBD1 (6 bases). The germline gives CDR1 MGHRA, CDR2 YSYEKL. The CDR3 contains 16 residues. The V and J ends lost 3 bases and 0 bases respectively, with 12 bases between them. The CDR3 nucleotides are TGCGCCAGCAGCCAGTTACAGGGATCTAGCAATCAGCCCCAGCATTTT. Encoded protein: CASSQLQGSSNQPQHF.

The CDR3 sequence is CASRSSGLVGEQFF. The CDR3 coding sequence is TGTGCCAGCAGATCTTCGGGACTAGTGGGCGAGCAGTTCTTC. V gene TRBV6-5 combines with J gene TRBJ2-1; 8 bases are a match to TRBD2. Germline lookup yields CDR1 MNHEY and CDR2 SVGAGI. V lost 6 bases to trimming and J lost 10 bases; unmatched junction nucleotides: 11. The CDR3 covers 14 residues.